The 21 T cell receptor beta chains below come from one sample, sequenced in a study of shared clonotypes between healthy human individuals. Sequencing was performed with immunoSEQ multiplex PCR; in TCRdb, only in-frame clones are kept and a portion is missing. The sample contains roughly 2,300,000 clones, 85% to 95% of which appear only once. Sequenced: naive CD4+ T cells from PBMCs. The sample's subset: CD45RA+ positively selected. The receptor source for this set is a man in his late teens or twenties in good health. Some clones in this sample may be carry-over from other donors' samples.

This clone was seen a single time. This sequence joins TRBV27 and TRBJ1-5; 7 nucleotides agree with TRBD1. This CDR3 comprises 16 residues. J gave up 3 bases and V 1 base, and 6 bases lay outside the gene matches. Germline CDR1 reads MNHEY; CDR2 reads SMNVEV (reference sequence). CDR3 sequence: CASSLYGRGSNQPQHF. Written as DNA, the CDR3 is TGTGCCAGCAGTTTATATGGCAGGGGGTCCAATCAGCCCCAGCATTTT.

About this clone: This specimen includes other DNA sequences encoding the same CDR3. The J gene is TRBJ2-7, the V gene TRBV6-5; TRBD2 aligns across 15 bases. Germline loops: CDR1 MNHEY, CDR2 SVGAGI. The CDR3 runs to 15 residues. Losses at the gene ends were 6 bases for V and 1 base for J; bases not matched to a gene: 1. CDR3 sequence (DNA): TGTGCCAGCAGGGGACTAGCGGGAGGATCCTACGAGCAGTACTTC. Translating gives CASRGLAGGSYEQYF.

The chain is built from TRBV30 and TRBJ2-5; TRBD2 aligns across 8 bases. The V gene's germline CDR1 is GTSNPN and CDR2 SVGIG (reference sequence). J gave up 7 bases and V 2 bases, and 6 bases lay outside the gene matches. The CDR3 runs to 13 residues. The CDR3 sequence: CAWSLSGTGTQYF. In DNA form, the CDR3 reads TGTGCCTGGAGTCTTAGCGGGACCGGGACCCAGTACTTC.

The CDR3 is CASSRTSEYTGELFF. As DNA, the CDR3 is TGTGCCAGCAGTCGTACTAGCGAATACACCGGGGAGCTGTTTTTT. This chain links TRBV28 with TRBJ2-2, with 7 positions matching TRBD2. Germline V gene sequence: CDR1 MDHEN, CDR2 SYDVKM. The CDR3 consists of 15 residues. V was pared by 5 bases and J by 3 bases, with 6 bases of the junction left unmatched.

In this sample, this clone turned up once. The CDR3 DNA is TGTGCCAGCGAGCCGGGACAGTACTACGAGCAGTACTTC. This translates into CASEPGQYYEQYF. The V call is TRBV6-1, the J call TRBJ2-7; 7 positions match TRBD1. Looked up from germline, CDR1 is MNHNS and CDR2 is SASEGT. J gave up 3 bases and V 8 bases, and 7 bases lay outside the gene matches. This CDR3 comprises 13 residues.

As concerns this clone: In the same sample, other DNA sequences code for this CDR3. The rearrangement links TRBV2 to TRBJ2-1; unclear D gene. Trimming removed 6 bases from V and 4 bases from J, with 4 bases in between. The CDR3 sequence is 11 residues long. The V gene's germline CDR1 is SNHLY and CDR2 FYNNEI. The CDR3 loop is CASRSYNEQFF. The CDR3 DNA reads TGTGCCAGCAGGAGTTACAATGAGCAGTTCTTC.

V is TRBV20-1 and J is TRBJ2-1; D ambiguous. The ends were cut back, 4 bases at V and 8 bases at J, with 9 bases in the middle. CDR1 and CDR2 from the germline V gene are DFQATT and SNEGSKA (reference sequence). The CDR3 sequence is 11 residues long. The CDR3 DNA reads TGCAGTGCTAATCATGGCGATGAGCAGTTCTTC. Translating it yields CSANHGDEQFF.

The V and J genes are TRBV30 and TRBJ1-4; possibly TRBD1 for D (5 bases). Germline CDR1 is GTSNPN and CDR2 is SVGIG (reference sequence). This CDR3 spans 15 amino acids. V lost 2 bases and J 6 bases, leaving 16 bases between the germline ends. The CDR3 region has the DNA TGTGCCTGGAGTATGAGGGCCCGGGGGGATGAAAAACTGTTTTTT. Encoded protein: CAWSMRARGDEKLFF.

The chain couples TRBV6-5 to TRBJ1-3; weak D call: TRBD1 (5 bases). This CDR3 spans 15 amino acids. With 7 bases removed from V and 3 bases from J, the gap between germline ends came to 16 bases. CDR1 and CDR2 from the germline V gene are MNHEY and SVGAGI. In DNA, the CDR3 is TGTGCCAGCATCCCCCCGGGGGGAAGTGGAAACACCATATATTTT. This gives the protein CASIPPGGSGNTIYF.

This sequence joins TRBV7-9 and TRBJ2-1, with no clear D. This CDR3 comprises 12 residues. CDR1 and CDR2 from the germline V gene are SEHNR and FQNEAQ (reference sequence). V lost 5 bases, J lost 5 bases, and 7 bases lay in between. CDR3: CASSRADNEQFF. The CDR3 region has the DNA TGTGCCAGCAGCAGGGCCGACAATGAGCAGTTCTTC. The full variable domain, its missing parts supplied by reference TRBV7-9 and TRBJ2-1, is DTGVSQNPRHKITKRGQNVTFRCDPISEHNRLYWYRQTLGQGPEFLTYFQNEAQLEKSRLLSDRFSAERPKGSFSTLEIQRTEQGDSAMYLCASSRADNEQFFGPGTRLTVL.

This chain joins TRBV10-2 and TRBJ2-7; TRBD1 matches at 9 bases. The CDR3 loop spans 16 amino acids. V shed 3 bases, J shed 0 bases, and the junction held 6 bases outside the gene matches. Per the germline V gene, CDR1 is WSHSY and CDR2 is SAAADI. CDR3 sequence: CASSDQRGQGSYEQYF. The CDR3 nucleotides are TGCGCCAGCAGTGACCAGAGGGGACAGGGCTCCTACGAGCAGTACTTC.

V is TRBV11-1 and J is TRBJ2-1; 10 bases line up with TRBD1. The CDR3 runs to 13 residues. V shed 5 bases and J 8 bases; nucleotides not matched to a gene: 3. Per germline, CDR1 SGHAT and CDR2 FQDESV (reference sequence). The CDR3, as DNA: TGTGCCAGCAGCCAGACAGGGGGCGATGAGCAGTTCTTC. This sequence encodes CASSQTGGDEQFF.

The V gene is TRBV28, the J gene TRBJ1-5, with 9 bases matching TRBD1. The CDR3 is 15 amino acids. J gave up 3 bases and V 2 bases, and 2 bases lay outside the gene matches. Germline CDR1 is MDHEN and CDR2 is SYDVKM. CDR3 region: CASSLRDRANQPQHF. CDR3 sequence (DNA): TGTGCCAGCAGTTTACGGGACAGGGCCAATCAGCCCCAGCATTTT. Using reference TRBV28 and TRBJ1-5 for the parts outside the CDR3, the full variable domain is DVKVTQSSRYLVKRTGEKVFLECVQDMDHENMFWYRQDPGLGLRLIYFSYDVKMKEKGDIPEGYSVSREKKERFSLILESASTNQTSMYLCASSLRDRANQPQHFGDGTRLSIL.

For the CDR3, the DNA is TGTGCCAGCAGTTACGCACCTCGGGGGACTGAAGCTTTCTTT. This codes for CASSYAPRGTEAFF. The rearrangement joins TRBV6-6 to TRBJ1-1; D might be TRBD1 (5 bases). This CDR3 has 14 residues. Germline V lookup: CDR1 MNHNY, CDR2 SVGAGI (reference sequence). The ends were cut back, 2 bases at V and 5 bases at J, with 12 bases in the middle.

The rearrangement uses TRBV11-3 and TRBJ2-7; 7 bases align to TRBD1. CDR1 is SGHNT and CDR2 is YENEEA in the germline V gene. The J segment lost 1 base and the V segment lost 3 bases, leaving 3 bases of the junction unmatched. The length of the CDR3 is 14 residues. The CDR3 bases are TGTGCCAGCAGCTTCCGGGACAGATCCTACGAGCAGTACTTC. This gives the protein CASSFRDRSYEQYF.

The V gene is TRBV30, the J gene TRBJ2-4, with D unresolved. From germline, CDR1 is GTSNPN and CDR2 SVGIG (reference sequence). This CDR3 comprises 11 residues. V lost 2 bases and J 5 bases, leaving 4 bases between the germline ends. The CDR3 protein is CAWSLQNIQYF. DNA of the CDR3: TGTGCCTGGAGTCTCCAAAACATTCAGTACTTC.

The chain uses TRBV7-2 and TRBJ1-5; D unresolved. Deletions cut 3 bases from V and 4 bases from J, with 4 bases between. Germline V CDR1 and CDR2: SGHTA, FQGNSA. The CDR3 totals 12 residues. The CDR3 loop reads CASSFYNQPQHF. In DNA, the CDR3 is TGTGCCAGCAGCTTTTATAATCAGCCCCAGCATTTT.

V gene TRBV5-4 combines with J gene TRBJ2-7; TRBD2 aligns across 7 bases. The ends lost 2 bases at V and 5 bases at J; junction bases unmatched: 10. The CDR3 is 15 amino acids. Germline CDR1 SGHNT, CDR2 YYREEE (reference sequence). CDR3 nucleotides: TGTGCCAGCAGCTTCGGTCCGGGAGGTCTGGACGAGCAGTACTTC. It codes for CASSFGPGGLDEQYF.

The CDR3 loop reads CASSEDRPAGNSPLHF. The CDR3 DNA follows: TGTGCCAGCAGTGAAGATCGGCCAGCTGGGAATTCACCCCTCCACTTT. The J gene is TRBJ1-6, the V gene TRBV2; no clear D gene. The CDR3 consists of 16 residues. V lost 1 base, J lost 7 bases, and 14 bases lay in between. The V gene's germline CDR1 is SNHLY and CDR2 FYNNEI.

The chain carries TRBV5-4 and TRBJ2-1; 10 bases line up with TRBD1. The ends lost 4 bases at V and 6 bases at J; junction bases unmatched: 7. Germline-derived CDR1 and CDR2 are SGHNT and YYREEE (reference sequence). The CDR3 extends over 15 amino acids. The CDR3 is CASSLVGQGVNEQFF. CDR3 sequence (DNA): TGTGCCAGCAGCCTGGTAGGACAGGGGGTCAATGAGCAGTTCTTC.

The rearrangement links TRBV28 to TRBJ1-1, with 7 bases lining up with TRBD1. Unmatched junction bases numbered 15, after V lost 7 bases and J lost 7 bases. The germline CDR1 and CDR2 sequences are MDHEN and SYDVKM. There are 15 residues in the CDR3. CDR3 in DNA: TGTGCCAGCAACTTACAGGGGACCGATGGTTTTGAAGCTTTCTTT. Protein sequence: CASNLQGTDGFEAFF.